This T cell receptor beta chain derives from a study of blood T cells in healthy people across ages. Findings and limits, study-wide: Whereas aged donors had fewer naive CD4+ cells, long-lived donors had more of them and higher diversity.

A sample-barcoded 5' primer and a J-beta primer mix were used in a second PCR of roughly 7 to 11 cycles. MiXCR, run by TCRdb on the 5' RACE reads, gives a single entry per CDR3 protein. The table includes 1,500,000 or so distinct CDR3 sequences, approximately 60% detected once. Worth noting for this clonotype: The antigen is unknown.

The CDR3 length is 16 residues. From germline, CDR1 is LGHNA and CDR2 YNFKEQ. V lost 5 bases and J lost 3; bases outside the gene matches: 12. The chain links TRBV4-2 to TRBJ2-7; 8 nucleotides agree with TRBD1. The specimen was blood. The receptor comes from a man younger than 35 in good health. The DNA of the CDR3 is TGTGCCAGCAGCATTCTCCAGGGGGCATCGTTCTACGAGCAGTACTTC. The encoded protein is CASSILQGASFYEQYF.